The 20 T cell receptor beta chains presented below share a single source sample, sequenced in a study of blood T cell repertoires in COVID-19. Sequencing was performed with immunoSEQ multiplex PCR; in TCRdb, only in-frame clones are kept and a portion is missing. The sample lists 110,000 to 150,000 clones; around nine tenths were seen once. The sample taken for sequencing was peripheral blood. The source of these receptors is a man aged 50 or older with active or convalescent COVID-19.

The gene calls are TRBV7-9 and TRBJ2-5, with 8 bases lining up with TRBD2. The CDR3 spans 15 residues. The germline CDR1 and CDR2 sequences are SEHNR and FQNEAQ (reference sequence). V shed 2 bases, J shed 6 bases, and the junction held 8 bases outside the gene matches. The CDR3 nucleotides are TGTGCCAGCAGCTTAAGGGAACTAGCGGAAAAGACCCAGTACTTC. Its translation is CASSLRELAEKTQYF.

J is TRBJ1-5 and V is TRBV18; 9 bases align to TRBD1. Trimming took 0 bases from V and 4 from J; bases not matched to a gene: 7. The CDR3 totals 17 residues. The germline CDR1 and CDR2 sequences are KGHSH and LQKENI. The CDR3 loop is CASSPPGGQGANQPQHF. The DNA of the CDR3 is TGTGCCAGCTCACCACCGGGGGGACAGGGCGCGAATCAGCCCCAGCATTTT. Complete variable domain (other parts from reference TRBV18 and TRBJ1-5): NAGVMQNPRHLVRRRGQEARLRCSPMKGHSHVYWYRQLPEEGLKFMVYLQKENIIDESGMPKERFSAEFPKEGPSILRIQQVVRGDSAAYFCASSPPGGQGANQPQHFGDGTRLSIL.

The V call is TRBV6-6, the J call TRBJ1-2; D gene unclear. The CDR3 loop spans 15 amino acids. Looked up from germline, CDR1 is MNHNY and CDR2 is SVGAGI (reference sequence). The V and J ends lost 6 bases and 4 bases respectively, with 18 bases between them. The CDR3 is CASSQSGNGLYGYTF. In DNA form, the CDR3 reads TGTGCCAGCAGCCAAAGCGGAAATGGGCTCTATGGCTACACCTTC.

The genes are TRBV7-6 and TRBJ2-1; 7 bases line up with TRBD1. Germline-derived CDR1 and CDR2 are SGHVS and FNYEAQ. The CDR3 has 15 amino acids. V was pared by 5 bases and J by 5 bases, with 9 bases of the junction left unmatched. CDR3 region: CASSTPGQRNNEQFF. The CDR3 DNA sequence: TGTGCCAGCAGCACCCCGGGACAGAGGAACAATGAGCAGTTCTTC.

The chain couples TRBV11-1 to TRBJ2-1; D gene uncertain. The CDR3 is 14 amino acids. Per germline, CDR1 SGHAT and CDR2 FQDESV (reference sequence). Trimming removed 4 bases from V and 8 bases from J, with 15 bases in between. The CDR3 sequence: CASSSGSPVDEQFF. In DNA, the CDR3 is TGTGCCAGCAGCTCCGGGTCTCCAGTGGATGAGCAGTTCTTC.

Here the CDR3 reads CASSEAIEGETQYF. DNA for the CDR3: TGTGCCAGCAGTGAAGCGATTGAGGGAGAGACCCAGTACTTC. The chain is built from TRBV6-1 and TRBJ2-5; D possibly corresponds to TRBD2 (5 bases). The CDR3 is 14 residues long. Germline loops: CDR1 MNHNS, CDR2 SASEGT. The V end lost 0 bases, the J end lost 4 bases, and 9 bases lay between the germline ends.

In its sample, this clone was seen once. This chain links TRBV11-3 with TRBJ2-2; 8 bases agree with TRBD2. The CDR3 consists of 15 residues. From germline, CDR1 is SGHNT and CDR2 YENEEA. V shed 1 base, J shed 7 bases, and the junction held 5 bases outside the gene matches. The CDR3 spells CASSLVAGQVGELFF. The CDR3 coding sequence is TGTGCCAGCAGCTTAGTAGCGGGGCAGGTCGGGGAGCTGTTTTTT. Supplemented by reference TRBV11-3 and TRBJ2-2, the full variable domain reads EAGVVQSPRYKIIEKKQPVAFWCNPISGHNTLYWYLQNLGQGPELLIRYENEEAVDDSQLPKDRFSAERLKGVDSTLKIQPAELGDSAVYLCASSLVAGQVGELFFGEGSRLTVL.

The genes are TRBV18 and TRBJ2-3; 8 bases align to TRBD1. V shed 5 bases, J shed 5 bases, and the junction held 6 bases outside the gene matches. There are 14 residues in the CDR3. Germline V gene data show CDR1 as KGHSH and CDR2 as LQKENI. The DNA of the CDR3 is TGTGCCAGCTCATTCAGGACAGGGCAAGATACGCAGTATTTT. Protein sequence: CASSFRTGQDTQYF.

The V and J genes are TRBV28 and TRBJ2-3; D perhaps matches TRBD1 (5 bases). The CDR3 runs to 17 residues. With 5 bases removed from V and 3 bases from J, the gap between germline ends came to 21 bases. The germline CDR1 and CDR2 sequences are MDHEN and SYDVKM. The DNA of the CDR3 is TGTGCCAGCAGTCACCGACAGTTAACTACTACTACAGATACGCAGTATTTT. It is translated as CASSHRQLTTTTDTQYF.

The V and J genes are TRBV7-3 and TRBJ1-6; unclear D gene. The CDR3 is 13 amino acids. The germline gives CDR1 SGHTA, CDR2 FQGTGA. The V gene lost 4 bases and the J gene lost 7 bases, with 8 bases spanning the gap. CDR3 nucleotide sequence: TGTGCCAGCAGCTGGGGAGGGAATTCACCCCTCCACTTT. Its protein is CASSWGGNSPLHF.

The CDR3 nucleotides are TGTGCCAGCAGCGTAGATCCTGAGAGCCCCTTGCGGGAGGGGAGCTATGGCTACACCTTC. It is translated as CASSVDPESPLREGSYGYTF. The rearrangement uses TRBV9 and TRBJ1-2, with D possibly being TRBD1 (5 bases). The CDR3 consists of 20 residues. Trimming stripped 0 bases from V and 4 bases from J, with 28 bases between. Germline-derived CDR1 and CDR2 are SGDLS and YYNGEE.

The gene calls are TRBV5-1 and TRBJ2-5; tentatively, D is TRBD2 (6 bases). This CDR3 is 14 amino acids long. V gave up 4 bases and J gave up 3 bases, with 13 bases separating them. Germline assignment: CDR1 SGHRS and CDR2 YFSETQ. The CDR3 nucleotides read TGCGCCAGCAGCATGCCGGGAGTCGAAGAGACCCAGTACTTC. Translated, it gives CASSMPGVEETQYF.

CDR3 DNA sequence: TGTGCCAGTAGTATAGTTAGCGGGAGGGCCACGGATACGCAGTATTTT. Protein: CASSIVSGRATDTQYF. The rearrangement joins TRBV19 to TRBJ2-3; 11 bases are a match to TRBD2. Germline trimming cut 1 base from V and 6 bases from J; bases unmatched to any gene: 6. The germline CDR1 and CDR2 sequences are LNHDA and SQIVND (reference sequence). The CDR3 contains 16 residues.

Remarks on this clone: Other DNA sequences in the same sample also yield this CDR3. V is TRBV20-1 and J is TRBJ1-2; TRBD1 is a possible D gene (5 bases). From germline, CDR1 is DFQATT and CDR2 SNEGSKA (reference sequence). V lost 3 bases and J 4 bases, leaving 6 bases between the germline ends. The CDR3 loop spans 11 amino acids. CDR3 sequence: CSARGGYGYTF. For the CDR3, the DNA is TGCAGTGCTAGGGGGGGCTATGGCTACACCTTC.

Only one count was recorded for this clone. The chain has TRBV28 and TRBJ1-4, with D possibly TRBD1 on 6 matching bases. V was shortened by 4 bases and J by 3 bases, with 15 bases between the two germline ends. This CDR3 has 16 amino acids. Germline V CDR1 and CDR2: MDHEN, SYDVKM. CDR3 DNA sequence: TGTGCCAGCAGTTGGGGCTCGGGGACATCTAATGAAAAACTGTTTTTT. Encoded protein: CASSWGSGTSNEKLFF.

V usage is TRBV3-1 (or the pseudogene TRBV3-2) and J usage is TRBJ2-7, with 10 bases identical to TRBD1. Germline V gene data show CDR1 as LGHDT and CDR2 as YNNKEL (reference sequence). J gave up 2 bases and V 4 bases, and 2 bases lay outside the gene matches. The CDR3 totals 14 residues. The CDR3 sequence is CASSRQGATYEQYF. The DNA of the CDR3 is TGTGCCAGCAGCCGACAGGGGGCAACCTACGAGCAGTACTTC.

This chain connects TRBV4-1 to TRBJ1-6; 9 positions match TRBD1. CDR3 length: 16 residues. Germline CDR1 is MGHRA and CDR2 is YSYEKL. Trimming removed 4 bases from V and 1 base from J; junction bases left unmatched: 2. DNA for the CDR3: TGCGCCAGCAGCCTAGGACAGGGGTCCTATAATTCACCCCTCCACTTT. Translated, it gives CASSLGQGSYNSPLHF.

The chain links TRBV11-2 to TRBJ1-1; 9 positions agree with TRBD1. The junction had 9 bases not matched to a gene; V was cut back by 5 bases and J by 5 bases. The germline V gene has CDR1 SGHAT and CDR2 FQNNGV. The CDR3 contains 15 residues. CDR3: CASSPRTGVDTEAFF. The CDR3 nucleotides read TGTGCCAGCAGCCCCCGGACAGGGGTTGATACTGAAGCTTTCTTT. Filled out from reference TRBV11-2 and TRBJ1-1, the complete variable domain reads EAGVAQSPRYKIIEKRQSVAFWCNPISGHATLYWYQQILGQGPKLLIQFQNNGVVDDSQLPKDRFSAERLKGVDSTLKIQPAKLEDSAVYLCASSPRTGVDTEAFFGQGTRLTVV.

The chain combines TRBV28 with TRBJ1-2; perhaps TRBD1 as D (5 bases). The CDR3 extends over 13 amino acids. Looked up from germline, CDR1 is MDHEN and CDR2 is SYDVKM. Deletions cut 3 bases from V and 8 bases from J, with 13 bases between. The CDR3 region has the DNA TGTGCCAGCAGTTTCAGACAGCTTGGGGGCTACACCTTC. Translating gives CASSFRQLGGYTF.

This chain links TRBV9 with TRBJ2-1, with TRBD2 matching over 10 bases. Germline values: CDR1 SGDLS, CDR2 YYNGEE. The CDR3 runs 17 residues. The V gene end was trimmed by 2 bases and the J gene end by 5 bases; junction bases not matched to a gene: 10. The CDR3 loop reads CASSVPPSGSSHNEQFF. The CDR3, as DNA: TGTGCCAGCAGCGTCCCACCTAGCGGGAGTTCCCACAATGAGCAGTTCTTC.